This TCR beta chain was sequenced for a study of T-cell reconstitution after alpha-beta-depleted transplantation in children. Losses at the gene ends were 3 bases for V and 4 bases for J; bases not matched to a gene: 17. Germline assignment: CDR1 ENHRY and CDR2 SYGVKD. The CDR3 has 19 residues. Study findings and constraints: By one year post-transplant, T-cell counts and diversity largely arose from T cells that were newly produced.

Concerning this clonotype itself: Its specificity is not known.

Unique molecular identifiers were incorporated into the prepared TCRbeta library. Each CDR3 protein gets one entry after TCRdb re-called the PCR reads with MiXCR. Of a few hundred thousand distinct CDR3 sequences detected, over 20% appear once; the ten largest clones hold around a third. Sequencing used PBMCs, obtained before TCRalphabeta/CD19-depleted stem cell transplant. The receptor comes from a boy younger than two with Wiskott-Aldrich syndrome, due to receive a stem cell transplant. The V and J genes are TRBV10-3 and TRBJ2-7, with 11 bases that match TRBD2. CDR3 loop: CAISDWAVKIAGGLYEQYF. CDR3 coding DNA: TGTGCCATCAGTGATTGGGCAGTTAAGATAGCGGGAGGGCTTTACGAGCAGTACTTC.